These T cell receptor beta chains were read from a single sample in a study of regulatory T cells in long-lasting Graves disease. TCRdb re-analysed the multiplex PCR reads in MiXCR, keeping a single row per CDR3 protein. The data show hundreds of thousands of distinct CDR3 sequences, around 15% seen once. A further study also used this sample, focusing on T cells in Graves' hyperthyroidism and ophthalmopathy.

Sequencing was performed on peripheral blood mononuclear cells (PBMCs), taken at new diagnosis, from a patient treated with antithyroid drugs. The origin of the receptors is a middle-aged woman with Graves disease. Each CDR3 is given with its conserved first and last residue. A D gene is named only where the DNA matches it firmly. Size tells how often a clone was seen (once, few, many) or the class of an expanded clone, and some rows leave it out.

V: TRBV19; size: few; length: 14; J: TRBJ1-3; D: NA; CDR3: CASSMVSSGNTIYF; DNA: TGTGCCAGTAGTATGGTGAGCTCTGGAAACACCATATATTTT
V: TRBV20-1; size: few; length: 17; J: TRBJ2-1; D: NA; CDR3: CSARDNQGQGAPNEQFF; DNA: TGCAGTGCTAGGGACAACCAGGGACAAGGAGCACCCAATGAGCAGTTCTTC
V: TRBV19; size: NA; length: 16; J: TRBJ2-1; D: NA; CDR3: CASSIDLVGSYNEQFF; DNA: TGTGCCAGTAGTATAGATCTAGTTGGCTCCTACAATGAGCAGTTCTTC
V: TRBV7-6; size: many; length: 14; J: TRBJ2-7; D: TRBD1; CDR3: CASSPRGNPYEQYF; DNA: TGTGCCAGCAGCCCCAGGGGGAACCCCTACGAGCAGTACTTC
V: TRBV10-3; size: few; length: 16; J: TRBJ2-7; D: NA; CDR3: CAISDMEASWIYEQYF; DNA: TGTGCCATCAGTGATATGGAGGCTAGTTGGATATACGAGCAGTACTTC
V: TRBV7-9; size: NA; length: 15; J: TRBJ2-5; D: NA; CDR3: CASSVLAGDEETQYF; DNA: TGTGCCAGCAGCGTACTAGCAGGGGACGAAGAGACCCAGTACTTC
V: TRBV12-3/TRBV12-4; size: few; length: 20; J: TRBJ2-2; D: TRBD1; CDR3: CASSAPQGARSSPLGGELFF; DNA: TGTGCCAGCAGTGCACCACAGGGGGCGAGGTCTAGCCCCCTAGGCGGGGAGCTGTTTTTT
V: TRBV29-1; size: NA; length: 13; J: TRBJ1-2; D: TRBD1; CDR3: CSVTDREDYGYTF; DNA: TGCAGCGTTACCGACAGGGAGGACTATGGCTACACCTTC
V: TRBV12-3/TRBV12-4; size: many; length: 15; J: TRBJ1-3; D: NA; CDR3: CASRGEGLLGNTIYF; DNA: TGTGCCAGCAGGGGGGAGGGGCTGCTCGGAAACACCATATATTTT
V: TRBV7-9; size: many; length: 15; J: TRBJ2-3; D: NA; CDR3: CASSPHGQRTDTQYF; DNA: TGTGCCAGCAGCCCTCATGGACAGAGGACAGATACGCAGTATTTT
V: TRBV30; size: many; length: 13; J: TRBJ2-3; D: NA; CDR3: CAWSYRFDDTQYF; DNA: TGTGCCTGGAGTTACAGGTTCGACGATACGCAGTATTTT
V: TRBV7-6; size: NA; length: 16; J: TRBJ2-1; D: TRBD1; CDR3: CASSFLPGQATNEQFF; DNA: TGTGCCAGCAGCTTCCTCCCGGGACAGGCTACAAATGAGCAGTTCTTC
V: TRBV4-1; size: few; length: 16; J: TRBJ1-1; D: NA; CDR3: CASSPTAMVWDTEAFF; DNA: TGCGCCAGCAGCCCTACTGCAATGGTTTGGGACACTGAAGCTTTCTTT
V: TRBV2; size: many; length: 13; J: TRBJ1-1; D: TRBD1; CDR3: CASSSGGLTEAFF; DNA: TGTGCCAGCAGTTCAGGGGGCTTGACTGAAGCTTTCTTT
V: TRBV12-3/TRBV12-4; size: many; length: 14; J: TRBJ2-7; D: TRBD1; CDR3: CASSLTDRGYEQYF; DNA: TGTGCCAGCAGTTTAACGGACAGGGGCTACGAGCAGTACTTC
V: TRBV5-1; size: NA; length: 14; J: TRBJ2-3; D: NA; CDR3: CASSLAWAGDTQYF; DNA: TGCGCCAGCAGCTTGGCCTGGGCGGGAGATACGCAGTATTTT
V: TRBV5-1; size: few; length: 14; J: TRBJ2-7; D: TRBD1; CDR3: CASSFDRVTYEQYF; DNA: TGCGCCAGCAGCTTCGACAGGGTGACCTACGAGCAGTACTTC
V: TRBV12-3/TRBV12-4; size: few; length: 11; J: TRBJ2-1; D: NA; CDR3: CATSAGEEQFF; DNA: TGTGCCACCAGTGCTGGGGAAGAGCAGTTCTTC
V: TRBV12-3/TRBV12-4; size: many; length: 13; J: TRBJ1-1; D: NA; CDR3: CASIVRLSTEAFF; DNA: TGTGCCAGTATCGTTAGATTGAGCACTGAAGCTTTCTTT
V: TRBV9; size: few; length: 16; J: TRBJ2-7; D: NA; CDR3: CASSPTGTMGTNEQYF; DNA: TGTGCCAGCAGCCCAACCGGGACAATGGGAACAAACGAGCAGTACTTC
V: TRBV2; size: many; length: 19; J: TRBJ2-1; D: TRBD2; CDR3: CASTEPASGGSSTYNEQFF; DNA: TGTGCCAGCACCGAACCTGCTAGCGGGGGATCCTCTACCTACAATGAGCAGTTCTTC
V: TRBV20-1; size: NA; length: 12; J: TRBJ1-5; D: NA; CDR3: CSARVPSQPQHF; DNA: TGCAGTGCTAGAGTTCCTAGTCAGCCCCAGCATTTT
V: TRBV20-1; size: many; length: 11; J: TRBJ2-1; D: NA; CDR3: CSASRDGGQFF; DNA: TGCAGTGCTTCCCGGGACGGGGGACAGTTCTTC
V: TRBV5-8; size: few; length: 15; J: TRBJ1-1; D: NA; CDR3: CASSLEEGGHTEAFF; DNA: TGTGCCAGCAGCTTGGAAGAAGGGGGACACACTGAAGCTTTCTTT
V: TRBV5-1; size: few; length: 13; J: TRBJ2-6; D: NA; CDR3: CASSLDRGNVLTF; DNA: TGCGCCAGCAGCCTGGACCGGGGCAACGTCCTGACTTTC
V: TRBV4-1; size: many; length: 17; J: TRBJ2-3; D: NA; CDR3: CASSQDGVQRRTDTQYF; DNA: TGCGCCAGCAGCCAAGACGGGGTCCAGCGGCGCACAGATACGCAGTATTTT
V: TRBV6-1; size: few; length: 16; J: TRBJ2-6; D: NA; CDR3: CASSEALEAGANVLTF; DNA: TGTGCCAGCAGTGAGGCCCTAGAAGCTGGGGCCAACGTCCTGACTTTC
V: TRBV28; size: many; length: 11; J: TRBJ2-4; D: NA; CDR3: CASTWDGIQYF; DNA: TGTGCCAGCACTTGGGACGGCATTCAGTACTTC
V: TRBV20-1; size: many; length: 14; J: TRBJ2-3; D: NA; CDR3: CSARDAAGIDTQYF; DNA: TGCAGTGCTAGAGATGCGGCAGGGATAGATACGCAGTATTTT
V: TRBV2; size: many; length: 13; J: TRBJ2-1; D: NA; CDR3: CASRKEGTNEQFF; DNA: TGTGCCAGCAGAAAGGAAGGGACGAATGAGCAGTTCTTC
V: TRBV7-3; size: NA; length: 16; J: TRBJ2-1; D: NA; CDR3: CASSLAGTDTYNEQFF; DNA: TGTGCCAGCAGCTTAGCCGGGACCGACACCTACAATGAGCAGTTCTTC
V: TRBV7-2; size: NA; length: 16; J: TRBJ1-2; D: NA; CDR3: CASSLERGPASGGYTF; DNA: TGTGCCAGCAGCTTAGAGCGGGGACCTGCGTCGGGCGGCTACACCTTC
V: TRBV12-3/TRBV12-4; size: NA; length: 13; J: TRBJ1-2; D: TRBD1; CDR3: CASFQGGHYGYTF; DNA: TGTGCCAGCTTCCAGGGGGGCCACTATGGCTACACCTTC
V: TRBV5-5; size: many; length: 14; J: TRBJ1-2; D: TRBD1; CDR3: CASSPDTGGYGYTF; DNA: TGTGCCAGCAGCCCGGACACAGGGGGTTATGGCTACACCTTC
V: TRBV12-3/TRBV12-4; size: many; length: 16; J: TRBJ2-3; D: NA; CDR3: CASRETGGPSTDTQYF; DNA: TGTGCCAGCAGGGAAACCGGGGGGCCCAGCACAGATACGCAGTATTTT
V: TRBV20-1; size: NA; length: 17; J: TRBJ2-1; D: NA; CDR3: CSASPRSNWVYYNEQFF; DNA: TGCAGTGCTAGCCCACGGTCTAACTGGGTTTACTACAATGAGCAGTTCTTC
V: TRBV19; size: many; length: 16; J: TRBJ1-2; D: TRBD1; CDR3: CASSAWPGQANYGYTF; DNA: TGTGCCAGTAGTGCATGGCCGGGACAGGCTAACTATGGCTACACCTTC
V: TRBV5-1; size: few; length: 16; J: TRBJ2-3; D: TRBD2; CDR3: CASSYTSGGASDTQYF; DNA: TGCGCCAGCAGCTATACTAGCGGGGGGGCCTCAGATACGCAGTATTTT
V: TRBV6-2/TRBV6-3; size: NA; length: 14; J: TRBJ1-3; D: NA; CDR3: CASSYTRGGDTIYF; DNA: TGTGCCAGCAGTTATACGAGAGGAGGTGACACCATATATTTT
V: TRBV12-3/TRBV12-4; size: many; length: 15; J: TRBJ2-3; D: NA; CDR3: CAILLRGTGTDTQYF; DNA: TGTGCCATCCTACTCAGGGGAACTGGCACAGATACGCAGTATTTT
V: TRBV3-1; size: many; length: 15; J: TRBJ2-1; D: TRBD2; CDR3: CASSHPSGGADEQFF; DNA: TGTGCCAGCAGCCACCCTAGCGGGGGGGCGGATGAGCAGTTCTTC
V: TRBV7-9; size: many; length: 15; J: TRBJ2-5; D: TRBD2; CDR3: CASSLGAGDQETQYF; DNA: TGTGCCAGCAGCTTAGGGGCGGGGGATCAAGAGACCCAGTACTTC
V: TRBV2; size: many; length: 15; J: TRBJ1-6; D: NA; CDR3: CASSERESYNSPLHF; DNA: TGTGCCAGCAGTGAACGAGAGTCCTATAATTCACCCCTCCACTTT
V: TRBV18; size: many; length: 14; J: TRBJ1-2; D: TRBD1; CDR3: CASSYGTGQYGYTF; DNA: TGTGCCAGCTCATACGGGACAGGGCAGTATGGCTACACCTTC
V: TRBV7-9; size: few; length: 15; J: TRBJ2-3; D: TRBD1; CDR3: CASSGQGAYTDTQYF; DNA: TGTGCCAGCAGTGGTCAGGGGGCGTACACAGATACGCAGTATTTT
V: TRBV7-9; size: few; length: 10; J: TRBJ1-1; D: NA; CDR3: CASSPEIGLF; DNA: TGTGCCAGCAGCCCGGAGATCGGGCTCTTT
V: TRBV11-2; size: many; length: 14; J: TRBJ2-3; D: TRBD2; CDR3: CASSASGGVNTQYF; DNA: TGTGCCAGCAGCGCTAGCGGGGGGGTGAATACGCAGTATTTT
V: TRBV11-3; size: many; length: 14; J: TRBJ2-2; D: NA; CDR3: CASSLDLRTGELFF; DNA: TGTGCCAGCAGCTTAGATCTAAGGACCGGGGAGCTGTTTTTT
V: TRBV11-2; size: NA; length: 16; J: TRBJ2-6; D: NA; CDR3: CASRYRFSSGANVLTF; DNA: TGTGCCAGCAGATATAGGTTTAGCTCTGGGGCCAACGTCCTGACTTTC
V: TRBV29-1; size: few; length: 14; J: TRBJ1-1; D: NA; CDR3: CSVAYDRGGTEAFF; DNA: TGCAGCGTCGCCTACGATCGGGGGGGGACTGAAGCTTTCTTT
V: TRBV12-3/TRBV12-4; size: NA; length: 12; J: TRBJ1-2; D: NA; CDR3: CASRGGAEGYTF; DNA: TGTGCCAGCAGGGGGGGGGCGGAGGGCTACACCTTC
V: TRBV20-1; size: few; length: 10; J: TRBJ2-3; D: NA; CDR3: CSAGRDTQYF; DNA: TGCAGTGCAGGGAGGGATACGCAGTATTTT
V: TRBV15; size: NA; length: 16; J: TRBJ2-2; D: TRBD2; CDR3: CATSRAGLANTGELFF; DNA: TGTGCCACCAGCAGAGCGGGACTAGCGAACACCGGGGAGCTGTTTTTT
V: TRBV3-1; size: many; length: 12; J: TRBJ1-1; D: NA; CDR3: CASSPGGSEAFF; DNA: TGTGCCAGCTCACCGGGGGGTTCTGAAGCTTTCTTT
V: TRBV28; size: many; length: 16; J: TRBJ2-7; D: NA; CDR3: CASSHYPQRGADEQYF; DNA: TGTGCCAGCAGTCATTACCCTCAGAGAGGGGCGGACGAGCAGTACTTC